The 5 T cell receptor beta chains presented below share a single source sample, sequenced in a study of type 1 regulatory T cells. For these TCRs, the target antigens are not known. TCRdb ran MiXCR on the reads and lists one entry per CDR3 protein. Here the sample spans about 42,000 distinct CDR3 sequences, 12% being singletons. The specimen was cultured non-Tr1 T cells, either the whole culture or a sorted T cell fraction (not recorded which). All receptors come from a human donor in good health.

Ten or more counts support this clonotype. V and J are TRBV9 and TRBJ2-2; 10 bases are a match to TRBD2. V was clipped by 1 base and J by 5 bases; unmatched bases: 14. There are 19 residues in the CDR3. Germline V gene sequence: CDR1 SGDLS, CDR2 YYNGEE. For the CDR3, the DNA is TGTGCCAGCAGCGTAAGGGTTCCCGGGACTAGCGATGCAACCGGGGAGCTGTTTTTT. Residues: CASSVRVPGTSDATGELFF.

This clonotype occurred many times. The chain has TRBV20-1 and TRBJ2-5, with 8 bases matching TRBD2. J gave up 2 bases and V 6 bases, and 8 bases lay outside the gene matches. Germline V gives CDR1 DFQATT, CDR2 SNEGSKA (reference sequence). This CDR3 has 14 residues. CDR3 amino acids: CSALKTSGQETQYF. In nucleotides, the CDR3 is TGCAGTGCCCTAAAAACTAGCGGACAAGAGACCCAGTACTTC.

This clonotype appeared many times. The V and J genes are TRBV5-4 and TRBJ1-1; no clear D gene. The germline V and J ends were trimmed by 1 base and 1 base, with 8 bases remaining between them. The CDR3 sequence is 14 residues long. Germline lookup yields CDR1 SGHNT and CDR2 YYREEE (reference sequence). CDR3 in DNA: TGTGCCAGCAGCTTGATGGCAGCGAACACTGAAGCTTTCTTT. Its protein product is CASSLMAANTEAFF.

This clonotype appeared a few times. The chain has TRBV28 and TRBJ1-5; TRBD1 agrees at 10 bases. V was pared by 3 bases and J by 2 bases, with 10 bases of the junction left unmatched. Germline CDR1 is MDHEN and CDR2 is SYDVKM. The CDR3 has 18 amino acids. The CDR3 sequence is CASSFLTGGIIGNQPQHF. The CDR3 bases are TGTGCCAGCAGTTTCCTGACAGGGGGCATTATCGGCAATCAGCCCCAGCATTTT.

In this sample, this clonotype is medium-sized. The chain joins TRBV3-1 to TRBJ2-1; D is perhaps TRBD2 (6 bases). V was trimmed by 4 bases and J by 6 bases, leaving 7 bases between them. This CDR3 has 12 amino acids. Per the germline V gene, CDR1 is LGHDT and CDR2 is YNNKEL (reference sequence). The CDR3 loop is CASSRLVNEQFF. The CDR3 bases are TGTGCCAGCAGCCGACTAGTCAATGAGCAGTTCTTC.